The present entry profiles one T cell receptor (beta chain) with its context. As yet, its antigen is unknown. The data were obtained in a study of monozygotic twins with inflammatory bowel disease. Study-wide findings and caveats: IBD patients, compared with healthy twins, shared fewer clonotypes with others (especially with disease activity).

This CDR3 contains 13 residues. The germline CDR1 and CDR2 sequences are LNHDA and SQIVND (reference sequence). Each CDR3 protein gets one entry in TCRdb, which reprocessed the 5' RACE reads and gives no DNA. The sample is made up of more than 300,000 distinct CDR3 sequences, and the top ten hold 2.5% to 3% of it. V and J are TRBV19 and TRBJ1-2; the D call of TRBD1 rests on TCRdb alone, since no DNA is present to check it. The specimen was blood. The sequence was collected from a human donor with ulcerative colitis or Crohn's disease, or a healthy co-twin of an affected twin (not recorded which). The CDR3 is CASSMEQGYGYTF.